The clone carrying this TCR beta chain turned up a few times. Its antigen is not identified. TCRdb processed the 5' RACE reads anew with MiXCR; each CDR3 protein has one entry. The sample lists hundreds of thousands of distinct CDR3 sequences, around 15% occurring once. This CDR3 comprises 13 residues. The V gene's germline CDR1 is SGHTA and CDR2 FQGTGA. Trimming removed 5 bases at V and 5 bases at J, with 10 bases between. This sample is part of a study of T-cell memory formation after mild COVID-19. Regarding the study as a whole: CD8+ contracting clones occupied EMRA, while CD4+ ones occupied mainly CM and EM.

The clonotype comes from a man between 18 and 29 years old who had mild COVID-19 (a few samples of this study predate the infection). Cell type and time point are not known. The sample was PBMCs or a T cell subset sorted from them (not recorded which). The J gene is TRBJ2-1, the V gene TRBV7-3; no clear D. The chain's CDR3 is CASSQTRNNEQFF. CDR3 coding DNA: TGTGCCAGCAGCCAAACACGGAACAATGAGCAGTTCTTC.